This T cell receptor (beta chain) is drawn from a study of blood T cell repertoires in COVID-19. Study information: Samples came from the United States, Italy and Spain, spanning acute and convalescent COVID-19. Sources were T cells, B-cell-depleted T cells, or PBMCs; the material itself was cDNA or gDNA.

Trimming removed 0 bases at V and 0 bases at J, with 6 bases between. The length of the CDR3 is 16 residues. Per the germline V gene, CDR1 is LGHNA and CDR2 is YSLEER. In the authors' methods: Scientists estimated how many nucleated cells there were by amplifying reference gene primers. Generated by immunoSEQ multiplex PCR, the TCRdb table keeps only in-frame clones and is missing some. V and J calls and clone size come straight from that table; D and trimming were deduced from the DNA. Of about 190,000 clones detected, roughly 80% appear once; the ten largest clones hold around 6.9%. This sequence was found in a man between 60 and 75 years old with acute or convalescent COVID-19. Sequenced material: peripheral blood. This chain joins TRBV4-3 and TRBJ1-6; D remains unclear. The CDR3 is CASSQDLSSYNSPLHF. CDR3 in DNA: TGCGCCAGCAGCCAAGACCTGAGCTCCTATAATTCACCCCTCCACTTT.